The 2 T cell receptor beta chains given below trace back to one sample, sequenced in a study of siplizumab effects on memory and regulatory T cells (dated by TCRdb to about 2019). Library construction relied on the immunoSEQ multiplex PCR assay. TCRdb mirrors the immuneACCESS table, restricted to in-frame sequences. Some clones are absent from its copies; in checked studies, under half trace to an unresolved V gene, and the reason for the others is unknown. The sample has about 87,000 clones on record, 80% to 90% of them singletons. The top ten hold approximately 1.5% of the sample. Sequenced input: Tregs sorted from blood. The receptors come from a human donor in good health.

In nucleotides, the CDR3 is TGCGCCAGCAGCTCGGGGGGGAACTCCAATGAAAAACTGTTTTTT. Its protein product is CASSSGGNSNEKLFF. The chain uses TRBV5-1 and TRBJ1-4; perhaps TRBD1 as D (5 bases). V dropped 3 bases and J dropped 5 bases, with 14 bases sitting between them. Per the germline V gene, CDR1 is SGHRS and CDR2 is YFSETQ. The CDR3 loop spans 15 amino acids.

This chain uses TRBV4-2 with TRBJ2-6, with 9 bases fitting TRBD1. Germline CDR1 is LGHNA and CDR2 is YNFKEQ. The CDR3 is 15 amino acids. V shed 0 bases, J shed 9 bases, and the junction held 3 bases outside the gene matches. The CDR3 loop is CASSQDGGQGNVLTF. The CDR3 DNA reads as TGTGCCAGCAGCCAAGATGGGGGACAGGGCAACGTCCTGACTTTC.